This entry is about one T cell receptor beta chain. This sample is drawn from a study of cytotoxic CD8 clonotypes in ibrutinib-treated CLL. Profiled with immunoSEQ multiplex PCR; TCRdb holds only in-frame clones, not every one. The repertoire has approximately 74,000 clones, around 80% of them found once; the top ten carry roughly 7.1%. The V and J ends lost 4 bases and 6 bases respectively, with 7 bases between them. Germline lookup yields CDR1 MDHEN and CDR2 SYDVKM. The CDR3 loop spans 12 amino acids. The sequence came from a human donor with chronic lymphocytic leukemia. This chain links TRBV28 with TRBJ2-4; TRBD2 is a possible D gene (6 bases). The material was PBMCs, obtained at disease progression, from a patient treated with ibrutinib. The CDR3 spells CASSYGGNIQYF. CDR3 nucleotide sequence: TGTGCCAGCAGTTACGGGGGAAACATTCAGTACTTC.